Listed below are T cell receptor beta chains from one sample, sequenced in a study of T-cell memory formation after mild COVID-19. TCRdb reprocessed the 5' RACE reads via MiXCR and lists one record per CDR3 protein. The repertoire has 190,000 or so distinct CDR3 sequences, 10% to 13% of them found once; the top ten carry less than 4%. The sample consisted of PBMCs or a T cell subset sorted from them (not recorded which). Every receptor here comes from a man younger than 30 who had mild COVID-19 (a few samples of this study predate the infection). Cell type and time point are not known. Both conserved end residues are part of each CDR3. A D gene is named only where the DNA matches it firmly. A clone size is listed for some rows: how often the clone was seen (once, few, many), or a class if it is expanded.

clone_size: few; j_call: TRBJ2-6; d_call: -; v_call: TRBV7-9; cdr3_nt: TGTGCCAGCAGCTGGGCGGCGGGGAGCTCTGGGGCCAACGTCCTGACTTTC; cdr3_aa: CASSWAAGSSGANVLTF
clone_size: -; j_call: TRBJ1-2; d_call: TRBD1; v_call: TRBV5-1; cdr3_nt: TGCGCCAGTAGAGGGGCGACAGGGGGCCATACTAACTATGGCTACACCTTC; cdr3_aa: CASRGATGGHTNYGYTF
clone_size: many; j_call: TRBJ1-1; d_call: TRBD1; v_call: TRBV7-6; cdr3_nt: TGTGCCAGCAGCCCACGAGGAGGGACAGGGAGGGCTGAAGCTTTCTTT; cdr3_aa: CASSPRGGTGRAEAFF
clone_size: -; j_call: TRBJ2-6; d_call: -; v_call: TRBV7-8; cdr3_nt: TGTGCCAGCGCTATCTCTGGGGCCAACGTCCTGACTTTC; cdr3_aa: CASAISGANVLTF
clone_size: few; j_call: TRBJ2-3; d_call: -; v_call: TRBV12-5; cdr3_nt: TGTGCTAGTGGTACGTCTAGCACAGATACGCAGTATTTT; cdr3_aa: CASGTSSTDTQYF
clone_size: -; j_call: TRBJ1-3; d_call: -; v_call: TRBV15; cdr3_nt: TGTGCCACCAGCAGAGACAGGGCGGGACACACCATATATTTT; cdr3_aa: CATSRDRAGHTIYF
clone_size: -; j_call: TRBJ1-6; d_call: -; v_call: TRBV12-3/TRBV12-4; cdr3_nt: TGTGCCAGCAGTGGCGGGTGGCGGGATTCACCCCTCCACTTT; cdr3_aa: CASSGGWRDSPLHF
clone_size: -; j_call: TRBJ2-5; d_call: -; v_call: TRBV5-1; cdr3_nt: TGCGCCAGCAGCCTGGACATCCGAGAGACCCAGTACTTC; cdr3_aa: CASSLDIRETQYF
clone_size: -; j_call: TRBJ1-5; d_call: -; v_call: TRBV20-1; cdr3_nt: TGCAGTGCTAGGGACAGCGGACAGCCCCAGCATTTT; cdr3_aa: CSARDSGQPQHF
clone_size: few; j_call: TRBJ1-1; d_call: TRBD1; v_call: TRBV6-2/TRBV6-3; cdr3_nt: TGTGCCAGCAGTGATACAGGGGAGAGTGAAGCTTTCTTT; cdr3_aa: CASSDTGESEAFF
clone_size: -; j_call: TRBJ2-1; d_call: -; v_call: TRBV6-2/TRBV6-3; cdr3_nt: TGTGCCAGCAGCCCGGGGATCTTTGAGCAGTTCTTC; cdr3_aa: CASSPGIFEQFF
clone_size: -; j_call: TRBJ1-6; d_call: TRBD1; v_call: TRBV12-3/TRBV12-4; cdr3_nt: TGTGCCAGCAGTGTATCAGGGGGTCAAGGTACACCCCTCCACTTT; cdr3_aa: CASSVSGGQGTPLHF
clone_size: -; j_call: TRBJ2-3; d_call: -; v_call: TRBV20-1; cdr3_nt: TGCAGTGAGGCTAAGCGGGGCACAGATACGCAGTATTTT; cdr3_aa: CSEAKRGTDTQYF